What follows is one TCR beta chain and its context. The sample originates from a study of blood T cell repertoires in COVID-19. Background on the study: Acute-phase and convalescent COVID-19 samples originated in the United States, Italy and Spain. The cDNA or gDNA used as material had been derived from T cells, B-cell-depleted T cells, or PBMCs.

CDR1 is MNHEY and CDR2 is SVGAGI in the germline V gene. The CDR3 contains 15 residues. V was shortened by 0 bases and J by 7 bases, with 12 bases between the two germline ends. Original data processing: By means of reference gene primer amplification, nucleated cell counts were estimated. The method was immunoSEQ multiplex PCR; TCRdb's version includes in-frame clones alone and lacks a portion of them. That table furnishes V, J and clone size, whereas the DNA furnished D and trimming. Of 200,000 to 250,000 clones detected, around four fifths appear once; the ten largest clones hold just over 2.5%. The chain combines TRBV6-5 with TRBJ1-4, with D unclear. This TCR was sampled from a woman aged 70-85 years with active or convalescent COVID-19. The sequencing sample was made of peripheral blood. This chain's CDR3 is CASSYSNPSSEKLFF. The CDR3 nucleotides are TGTGCCAGCAGTTACTCGAATCCAAGCTCTGAAAAACTGTTTTTT.